Shown below are 28 T cell receptor beta chains from a single sample sequenced in a study of low-dose radiotherapy and immunotherapy resistance in tumors. Time point denoted: before trial treatment. Primers used for first-strand cDNA, a TRAV- and TRBV-specific set, covered both alpha and beta chains. TCR amplification ran roughly 21 PCR cycles using constant-region and V-primer adapter primers. Each CDR3 protein is one row after TCRdb ran MiXCR on the reads. The sample includes tens of thousands of distinct CDR3 sequences, over 15% of them seen just once. The input for sequencing was PBMCs, taken before treatment. Source of these receptors: a male donor with prostate cancer.

This clonotype was seen at least ten times. This chain connects TRBV7-3 to TRBJ1-6; tentative D call: TRBD1 (6 bases). CDR3 size: 16 residues. With 5 bases removed from V and 3 bases from J, the gap between germline ends came to 14 bases. Per the germline V gene, CDR1 is SGHTA and CDR2 is FQGTGA. CDR3 nucleotides: TGTGCCAGCAGCCCCCAGGGGCTTAACTATAATTCACCCCTCCACTTT. Its protein product is CASSPQGLNYNSPLHF.

This clonotype was detected ten times or more. The rearrangement joins TRBV7-2 to TRBJ2-5, with a weak D call TRBD2 (6 bases). Trimming removed 0 bases from V and 7 bases from J, with 15 bases in between. CDR3 length: 15 residues. From germline, CDR1 is SGHTA and CDR2 FQGNSA. The CDR3 loop is CASSLAGGLAGTQYF. CDR3 DNA sequence: TGTGCCAGCAGCTTAGCAGGAGGGCTAGCTGGGACCCAGTACTTC.

This clonotype was detected many times. CDR3 nucleotide sequence: TGTGCCAGCAGTTTTGTTCCGGCAGGGGCGCCGGACACCGGGGAGCTGTTTTTT. It codes for CASSFVPAGAPDTGELFF. This chain links TRBV12-3 or TRBV12-4 with TRBJ2-2, with a weak D call TRBD1 (6 bases). Between the trimmed V and J ends, which lost 3 bases and 3 bases, there was a span of 20 bases. The CDR3 loop spans 18 amino acids.

This clonotype was counted at least ten times. The chain uses TRBV5-4 and TRBJ2-3, with TRBD2 identical over 7 bases. Germline V gene lookup returns CDR1 SGHNT and CDR2 YYREEE (reference sequence). The J segment lost 1 base and the V segment lost 4 bases, leaving 3 bases of the junction unmatched. The CDR3 runs to 14 residues. CDR3 sequence reads: CASSRRGGTDTQYF. In nucleotides, the CDR3 is TGTGCCAGCAGCCGACGGGGGGGCACAGATACGCAGTATTTT. Looking up the rest from reference TRBV5-4 and TRBJ2-3 gives the full variable domain: ETGVTQSPTHLIKTRGQQVTLRCSSQSGHNTVSWYQQALGQGPQFIFQYYREEENGRGNFPPRFSGLQFPNYSSELNVNALELDDSALYLCASSRRGGTDTQYFGPGTRLTVL.

This chain connects TRBV7-6 to TRBJ2-1; D is unclear. CDR3 length: 12 residues. The germline V and J ends were trimmed by 1 base and 10 bases, with 8 bases remaining between them. CDR1 SGHVS and CDR2 FNYEAQ come from the germline V gene. The CDR3 DNA follows: TGTGCCAGCAGCTTAGGGGTGGCGGAGCAGTTCTTC. Translation: CASSLGVAEQFF.

The CDR3 DNA reads TGTGCCAGCAGCTTCGGGACAGGGAAGAGCTCTGGAAACACCATATATTTT. Its translation: CASSFGTGKSSGNTIYF. The chain carries TRBV7-9 and TRBJ1-3; 9 positions match TRBD1. After removal of 3 bases from V and 0 bases from J, the junction contained 6 bases not matched to a gene. Germline V CDR1 and CDR2: SEHNR, FQNEAQ (reference sequence). The CDR3 is 17 amino acids.

This clonotype has at least ten counts. The chain couples TRBV27 to TRBJ2-5; TRBD2 matches at 7 bases. This CDR3 is built from 17 residues. J lost 0 bases, V lost 5 bases, and 12 bases had no gene match. From germline, CDR1 is MNHEY and CDR2 SMNVEV (reference sequence). The CDR3 region is CASSALGSGVYQETQYF. CDR3 DNA sequence: TGTGCCAGCAGTGCCTTGGGGAGCGGGGTGTACCAAGAGACCCAGTACTTC.

In its sample, this clonotype was seen many times. The V gene is TRBV6-2 or TRBV6-3, the J gene TRBJ2-3; tentatively, D is TRBD1 or TRBD2 (5 bases each). Trimming left V 2 bases short and J 2 bases short, with 11 bases between. The CDR3 runs 15 residues. Germline-derived CDR1 and CDR2 are MNHEY and SVGEGT. Here the CDR3 reads CASSYGTKFTDTQYF. The DNA of the CDR3 is TGTGCCAGCAGTTACGGGACGAAATTCACAGATACGCAGTATTTT.

The rearrangement uses TRBV3-1 and TRBJ2-7, with 8 nucleotides matching TRBD2. The CDR3 is 15 amino acids. Per the germline V gene, CDR1 is LGHDT and CDR2 is YNNKEL (reference sequence). With V trimmed by 0 bases and J by 6 bases, 7 bases remained unmatched. The CDR3 loop reads CASSQDGSGGGEQYF. Here the CDR3 DNA reads TGTGCCAGCAGCCAAGATGGCAGCGGGGGTGGCGAGCAGTACTTC.

Ten or more counts support this clonotype. The chain joins TRBV9 to TRBJ1-6; D is unresolved. Germline assignment: CDR1 SGDLS and CDR2 YYNGEE. The V gene lost 4 bases and the J gene lost 9 bases, with 20 bases spanning the gap. There are 16 residues in the CDR3. The CDR3 protein is CASSPNIDVSSSPLHF. The CDR3 DNA reads as TGTGCCAGCAGCCCTAACATAGATGTGTCTTCTTCACCCCTCCACTTT.

Comment on this clonotype: With a much larger clone just one base away, this may be a read error. V usage is TRBV10-3 and J usage is TRBJ2-1, with 7 bases matching TRBD1. J lost 10 bases, V lost 6 bases, and 15 bases had no gene match. The germline gives CDR1 ENHRY, CDR2 SYGVKD. This CDR3 region has 15 residues. The chain's CDR3 is CAIRDLETGRYEQFF. CDR3 DNA: TGTGCCATCAGGGACCTAGAGACAGGGCGTTACGAGCAGTTCTTC.

This clonotype was detected ten times or more. The DNA for the CDR3 is TGTGCCAGCAGTGACCGAGACAGATACACTGAAGCTTTCTTT. It is translated as CASSDRDRYTEAFF. J is TRBJ1-1 and V is TRBV6-2 or TRBV6-3; TRBD1 might be the D (5 bases). The germline V gene has CDR1 MNHEY and CDR2 SVGEGT. Trimming cost V 5 bases and J 3 bases, with 13 bases left between them. This CDR3 region has 14 residues.

Many counts were recorded for this clonotype. The chain recombines TRBV15 with TRBJ2-7, with TRBD1 matching over 12 bases. This CDR3 region has 15 residues. Germline V CDR1 and CDR2: LNHNV, YYDKDF (reference sequence). V lost 3 bases to trimming and J lost 1 base; unmatched junction nucleotides: 1. CDR3 DNA: TGTGCCACCAGCAGGGGACAGGGGGCTTCCTACGAGCAGTACTTC. Translating gives CATSRGQGASYEQYF.

The chain recombines TRBV5-4 with TRBJ2-1; D remains unclear. Germline V gene sequence: CDR1 SGHNT, CDR2 YYREEE (reference sequence). This CDR3 is built from 14 residues. V lost 1 base and J 7 bases, leaving 12 bases between the germline ends. CDR3 amino acids: CASSLIAGVNEQFF. For the CDR3, the DNA is TGTGCCAGCAGCTTGATAGCTGGGGTTAATGAGCAGTTCTTC. The full variable domain, rest sourced from reference TRBV5-4 and TRBJ2-1, is ETGVTQSPTHLIKTRGQQVTLRCSSQSGHNTVSWYQQALGQGPQFIFQYYREEENGRGNFPPRFSGLQFPNYSSELNVNALELDDSALYLCASSLIAGVNEQFFGPGTRLTVL.

This clonotype appeared many times. The chain is built from TRBV7-2 and TRBJ2-1; 15 bases fit TRBD2. V gave up 5 bases and J gave up 9 bases; unmatched junction bases: 14. The CDR3 has 18 amino acids. Germline V gene data show CDR1 as SGHTA and CDR2 as FQGNSA. The CDR3 DNA is TGTGCCAGCAGCCTTAATCCCGGGACTAGCGGGGGGTCCGGTGAGCAGTTCTTC. Encoded protein: CASSLNPGTSGGSGEQFF.

There are many counts of this clonotype. The V and J genes are TRBV29-1 and TRBJ2-5; either TRBD1 or TRBD2 may fit D (5 bases each). The CDR3 has 12 amino acids. V was trimmed by 2 bases and J by 4 bases, leaving 8 bases between them. CDR1 and CDR2 from the germline V gene are SQVTM and ANQGSEA. This chain's CDR3 is CSVETGGETQYF. CDR3 nucleotide sequence: TGCAGCGTTGAAACAGGAGGAGAGACCCAGTACTTC.

This clonotype was observed at least ten times. The chain employs TRBV15 and TRBJ2-3; TRBD2 matches at 8 bases. The junction had 19 bases not matched to a gene; V was cut back by 9 bases and J by 8 bases. In germline, CDR1 is LNHNV, CDR2 YYDKDF (reference sequence). There are 16 residues in the CDR3. The CDR3 DNA follows: TGTGCCACTAATGGGGGTAACGTCGGGGGGGCCGGTACGCAGTATTTT. This translates into CATNGGNVGGAGTQYF. The entire variable domain, with the rest obtained from reference TRBV15 and TRBJ2-3, is as follows: DAMVIQNPRYQVTQFGKPVTLSCSQTLNHNVMYWYQQKSSQAPKLLFHYYDKDFNNEADTPDNFQSRRPNTSFCFLDIRSPGLGDTAMYLCATNGGNVGGAGTQYFGPGTRLTVL.

This clonotype has at least ten counts. V usage is TRBV4-2 and J usage is TRBJ2-7, with 8 bases aligning to TRBD1. The V segment lost 4 bases and the J segment 6 bases; nucleotides outside the gene matches: 8. CDR1 is LGHNA and CDR2 is YNFKEQ in the germline V gene. The CDR3 is 14 residues long. In nucleotides, the CDR3 is TGTGCCAGCAGCCTAAACAGGGGGTATCGCGAGCAGTACTTC. This translates into CASSLNRGYREQYF.

This clonotype was detected many times. The chain joins TRBV29-1 to TRBJ1-1, with D maybe TRBD1 (6 bases). Germline V lookup: CDR1 SQVTM, CDR2 ANQGSEA. V was pared by 4 bases and J by 2 bases, with 8 bases between. CDR3 length equals 12 residues. The CDR3 region is CSVAGANTEAFF. The CDR3, as DNA: TGCAGCGTTGCGGGGGCCAACACTGAAGCTTTCTTT.

The chain uses TRBV12-3 or TRBV12-4 and TRBJ2-7, with TRBD2 as a possible D gene (6 bases). V lost 6 bases to trimming and J lost 7 bases, with 19 bases between them. The CDR3 has 14 amino acids. CDR3 DNA: TGTGCCAGCAGATCTTCCGGGGTCGGGACTGAGCAGTACTTC. This encodes CASRSSGVGTEQYF.

This clonotype has ten or more counts. V gene TRBV13 combines with J gene TRBJ2-2, with D unresolved. The germline V and J ends were trimmed by 5 bases and 3 bases, with 10 bases remaining between them. This CDR3 comprises 14 residues. Germline-derived CDR1 and CDR2 are PRHDT and FYEKMQ (reference sequence). CDR3 loop: CASSHDLYTGELFF. CDR3 in DNA: TGTGCCAGCAGCCACGACTTGTACACCGGGGAGCTGTTTTTT.

The sample holds many counts of this clonotype. This sequence joins TRBV5-5 and TRBJ2-3; 7 bases are a match to TRBD2. CDR3 size: 15 residues. CDR1 and CDR2 (germline): SGHKS, YYEKEE (reference sequence). The ends lost 4 bases at V and 5 bases at J; junction bases unmatched: 10. This CDR3 reads CASSLNRLAGDTQYF. In DNA form, the CDR3 reads TGTGCCAGCAGCCTCAATCGACTAGCCGGAGATACGCAGTATTTT.

This clonotype showed up many times. As DNA, the CDR3 is TGCGCCAGCAGCCCCCCGGGACAGGGGCCCCCCACCGGGGAGCTGTTTTTT. Translated, it gives CASSPPGQGPPTGELFF. The J gene is TRBJ2-2, the V gene TRBV5-1; TRBD1 aligns across 10 bases. V lost 4 bases to trimming and J lost 4 bases; unmatched junction nucleotides: 10. CDR3 length equals 17 residues. From germline, CDR1 is SGHRS and CDR2 YFSETQ.

This clonotype has ten or more counts. The V call is TRBV5-1, the J call TRBJ2-2; D gene ambiguous. Germline assignment: CDR1 SGHRS and CDR2 YFSETQ. Trimming took 4 bases from V and 6 from J, leaving 10 bases between them. The CDR3 length is 13 residues. DNA of the CDR3: TGCGCCAGCAGCCCCCTTACCCCCGGGGAGCTGTTTTTT. It is translated as CASSPLTPGELFF. Complete variable domain (other parts from reference TRBV5-1 and TRBJ2-2): KAGVTQTPRYLIKTRGQQVTLSCSPISGHRSVSWYQQTPGQGLQFLFEYFSETQRNKGNFPGRFSGRQFSNSRSEMNVSTLELGDSALYLCASSPLTPGELFFGEGSRLTVL.

This clonotype was seen repeatedly, ten times or more. The chain links TRBV28 to TRBJ2-5; 7 nucleotides match TRBD2. The trim removed 2 bases at V and 1 base at J, leaving 10 bases unmatched. The CDR3 spans 17 residues. CDR1 is MDHEN, CDR2 SYDVKM, per germline. The CDR3: CASSLDFAGVIQETQYF. CDR3 coding DNA: TGTGCCAGCAGTTTAGATTTCGCGGGGGTGATCCAAGAGACCCAGTACTTC.

This clonotype was detected ten times or more. This chain uses TRBV5-6 with TRBJ2-1; no firm D call. Germline CDR1 SGHDT, CDR2 YYEEEE. This CDR3 region has 15 residues. V lost 4 bases to trimming and J lost 5 bases, with 16 bases between them. The CDR3 sequence is CASSPPGQRNNEQFF. The CDR3 nucleotides read TGTGCCAGCAGCCCACCGGGCCAAAGAAACAATGAGCAGTTCTTC. Full variable domain (missing parts from reference TRBV5-6 and TRBJ2-1): DAGVTQSPTHLIKTRGQQVTLRCSPKSGHDTVSWYQQALGQGPQFIFQYYEEEERQRGNFPDRFSGHQFPNYSSELNVNALLLGDSALYLCASSPPGQRNNEQFFGPGTRLTVL.

This clonotype was detected ten times or more. This sequence joins TRBV11-2 and TRBJ2-7; 12 positions agree with TRBD2. Germline V gene lookup returns CDR1 SGHAT and CDR2 FQNNGV. The CDR3 totals 14 residues. V gave up 6 bases and J gave up 4 bases; unmatched junction bases: 4. The CDR3 region is CASRVTSGGYEQYF. As DNA, the CDR3 is TGTGCCAGCAGGGTGACTAGCGGGGGATACGAGCAGTACTTC.

Many counts were recorded for this clonotype. CDR3 region: CSVGWQGENEQYF. In DNA, the CDR3 is TGCAGCGTTGGATGGCAGGGGGAAAACGAGCAGTACTTC. The V call is TRBV29-1, the J call TRBJ2-7; 7 positions match TRBD1. V lost 4 bases to trimming and J lost 5 bases; unmatched junction nucleotides: 8. This CDR3 has 13 residues. Germline V CDR1 and CDR2: SQVTM, ANQGSEA.